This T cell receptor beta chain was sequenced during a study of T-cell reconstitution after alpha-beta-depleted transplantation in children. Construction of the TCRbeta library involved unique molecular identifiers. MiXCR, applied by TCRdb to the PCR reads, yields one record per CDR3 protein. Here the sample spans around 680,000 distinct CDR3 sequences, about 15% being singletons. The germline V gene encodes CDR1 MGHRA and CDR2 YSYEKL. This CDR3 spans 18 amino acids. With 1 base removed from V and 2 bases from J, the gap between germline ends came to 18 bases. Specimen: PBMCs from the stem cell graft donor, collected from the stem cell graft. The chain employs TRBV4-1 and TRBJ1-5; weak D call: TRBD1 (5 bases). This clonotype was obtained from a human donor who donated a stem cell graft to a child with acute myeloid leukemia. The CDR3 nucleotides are TGCGCCAGCAGCCAAGCAGTGGGGGGTGAGGTTGGCAATCAGCCCCAGCATTTT. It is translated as CASSQAVGGEVGNQPQHF.